Below, 15 T cell receptor beta chains from the same sample are listed, as sequenced in a study of T cells in Graves' hyperthyroidism and ophthalmopathy. The TCR beta CDR3 regions underwent amplification using RNA transcripts as the source. When the TCR CDR3 underwent first-round RT-PCR, the HTBI primer set was used. A single record per CDR3 protein comes from TCRdb applying MiXCR to the multiplex PCR reads. Here the sample spans hundreds of thousands of distinct CDR3 sequences, about 14% being singletons. Material: blood. The source is a woman in her forties or fifties with Graves' ophthalmopathy.

This clonotype occurred a few times. V is TRBV4-1 and J is TRBJ2-2, with D possibly being TRBD1 or TRBD2 (5 bases each). Germline CDR1 is MGHRA and CDR2 is YSYEKL. V was clipped by 1 base and J by 7 bases, with 10 bases between them. There are 14 residues in the CDR3. CDR3 protein: CASSQVLGDGELFF. The DNA for the CDR3 is TGCGCCAGCAGCCAAGTTTTGGGGGACGGGGAGCTGTTTTTT.

The chain couples TRBV11-3 to TRBJ2-4, with 11 bases lining up with TRBD2. The CDR3 has 14 amino acids. Unmatched junction bases numbered 12, after V lost 5 bases and J lost 15 bases. The germline gives CDR1 SGHNT, CDR2 YENEEA. The CDR3 region is CASSLTGTSGRGYF. The CDR3 coding sequence is TGTGCCAGCAGCCTAACCGGGACTAGCGGTCGGGGGTACTTC.

This clonotype was detected ten times or more. The chain recombines TRBV28 with TRBJ1-1; D is perhaps TRBD1 (5 bases). Per germline, CDR1 MDHEN and CDR2 SYDVKM. This CDR3 is built from 14 residues. V was clipped by 5 bases and J by 1 base, with 11 bases between them. Here the CDR3 DNA reads TGTGCCAGCAGTCCAACCGGGACGAACACTGAAGCTTTCTTT. Translated, it gives CASSPTGTNTEAFF.

This clonotype was found many times. The chain couples TRBV20-1 to TRBJ2-1; D remains unclear. Germline V gene data show CDR1 as DFQATT and CDR2 as SNEGSKA (reference sequence). V lost 1 base and J 3 bases, leaving 13 bases between the germline ends. This CDR3 has 15 residues. Written as DNA, the CDR3 is TGCAGTGCTAGAGTGGCCGACGGCCACTACAATGAGCAGTTCTTC. It is translated as CSARVADGHYNEQFF.

This clonotype occurred once. The chain combines TRBV28 with TRBJ2-5; D is unresolved. Trimming left V 5 bases short and J 5 bases short, with 12 bases between. The CDR3 has 13 amino acids. Germline V gene data show CDR1 as MDHEN and CDR2 as SYDVKM. CDR3 sequence: CASSPPNTETQYF. The DNA for the CDR3 is TGTGCCAGCAGTCCCCCTAATACGGAGACCCAGTACTTC.

This clonotype was counted only a few times. The V and J genes are TRBV4-3 and TRBJ2-5; TRBD2 matches 15 bases. The germline gives CDR1 LGHNA, CDR2 YSLEER. This CDR3 has 20 amino acids. V gave up 4 bases and J gave up 2 bases; unmatched junction bases: 14. CDR3 coding DNA: TGCGCCAGCAGCCCCTCGGCCTTAGGACTAGCGGGAGGGCCTCAAGAGACCCAGTACTTC. Translation gives CASSPSALGLAGGPQETQYF.

This clonotype was detected many times. V usage is TRBV5-1 and J usage is TRBJ2-7; 11 nucleotides line up with TRBD1. The CDR3 runs 15 residues. The junction had 7 bases not matched to a gene; V was cut back by 1 base and J by 7 bases. CDR1 and CDR2 from the germline V gene are SGHRS and YFSETQ. CDR3: CASSLMGQGVGEQYF. The CDR3 nucleotides read TGCGCCAGCAGCTTGATGGGACAGGGGGTTGGAGAGCAGTACTTC.

This clonotype appeared a single time. It may be a read error: a sequence one base away is much more abundant. This chain connects TRBV13 to TRBJ2-1; 7 positions match TRBD1. This CDR3 has 14 residues. CDR1 and CDR2 from the germline V gene are PRHDT and FYEKMQ (reference sequence). The CDR3 spells CASSFWDRYNEQLF. For the CDR3, the DNA is TGTGCCAGCAGCTTTTGGGACAGATACAATGAGCAGCTCTTC. Looking up the rest from reference TRBV13 and TRBJ2-1 gives the full variable domain: AAGVIQSPRHLIKEKRETATLKCYPIPRHDTVYWYQQGPGQDPQFLISFYEKMQSDKGSIPDRFSAQQFSDYHSELNMSSLELGDSALYFCASSFWDRYNEQLFGPGTRLTVL.

The table lists this clonotype with many counts. This chain joins TRBV5-5 and TRBJ1-1, with a tentative D call TRBD1 (5 bases). The length of the CDR3 is 14 residues. Germline loops: CDR1 SGHKS, CDR2 YYEKEE (reference sequence). With 1 base removed from V and 0 bases from J, the gap between germline ends came to 7 bases. The CDR3 bases are TGTGCCAGCAGCTTGTCGGGGGTGAACACTGAAGCTTTCTTT. This translates into CASSLSGVNTEAFF.

This clonotype was observed a handful of times. This chain links TRBV29-1 with TRBJ2-1, with 8 bases fitting TRBD1. The V and J ends lost 7 bases and 5 bases, in that order; junction bases with no gene match: 4. CDR1 is SQVTM, CDR2 ANQGSEA, per germline. The CDR3 is 12 amino acids. The CDR3 protein is CSGGQGNNEQFF. CDR3 nucleotide sequence: TGCAGCGGTGGACAGGGAAACAATGAGCAGTTCTTC.

This clonotype was seen a few times. V usage is TRBV6-6 and J usage is TRBJ2-7; 7 positions agree with TRBD2. The J segment lost 6 bases and the V segment lost 0 bases, leaving 2 bases of the junction unmatched. This CDR3 is 13 amino acids long. Germline-derived CDR1 and CDR2 are MNHNY and SVGAGI (reference sequence). CDR3 coding DNA: TGTGCCAGCAGTTACTCTGGCGGGAGCGAGCAGTACTTC. Residues: CASSYSGGSEQYF.

A few counts support this clonotype. V is TRBV10-2 and J is TRBJ2-7, with 9 bases lining up with TRBD2. Per germline, CDR1 WSHSY and CDR2 SAAADI. The CDR3 consists of 15 residues. Trimming at V came to 3 bases and at J to 5 bases, leaving 8 bases not matched to a gene. The CDR3: CASSDGGRALNEQYF. The CDR3 DNA is TGCGCCAGCAGTGACGGCGGGAGGGCCCTCAACGAGCAGTACTTC.

The V call is TRBV9, the J call TRBJ2-7; TRBD2 aligns across 8 bases. The germline V gene has CDR1 SGDLS and CDR2 YYNGEE. With 4 bases clipped from V and 2 bases from J, the junction kept 14 bases outside the gene matches. This CDR3 is built from 17 residues. This chain's CDR3 is CASSTKPTSDPPYEQYF. The CDR3 DNA reads as TGTGCCAGCAGCACAAAACCGACTAGCGACCCACCCTACGAGCAGTACTTC.

This clonotype has a count of ten or more. The gene calls are TRBV12-3 or TRBV12-4 and TRBJ2-1, with unresolved D. CDR3 length: 14 amino acids. V was trimmed by 6 bases and J by 3 bases, leaving 12 bases between them. In DNA, the CDR3 is TGTGCCAGCAGCCCGATGACTGGCTACAATGAGCAGTTCTTC. Amino acids: CASSPMTGYNEQFF.

This clonotype came up many times. This chain uses TRBV11-2 with TRBJ2-7, with 12 bases lining up with TRBD1. Per the germline V gene, CDR1 is SGHAT and CDR2 is FQNNGV. Trimming took 5 bases from V and 4 from J; bases not matched to a gene: 9. The CDR3 consists of 16 residues. CDR3: CASSPLPGQGAYEQYF. DNA for the CDR3: TGTGCCAGCAGCCCATTACCGGGACAGGGGGCGTACGAGCAGTACTTC.